Presented here are 2 T cell receptor beta chains from one specimen sequenced in a study of cytomegalovirus exposure and HLA in healthy donors. PCR involved 60 Vbeta and 13 Jbeta primers. Some clones are missing from TCRdb's copy, which holds only in-frame ones; the method was immunoSEQ multiplex PCR. The sample yields hundreds of thousands of clones, about 90% seen once. What was sequenced was PBMCs. These receptors all stem from a woman under 30 in good health and CMV-seronegative.

The V gene is TRBV2, the J gene TRBJ1-2; D ambiguous. Trimming took 2 bases from V and 8 from J, leaving 9 bases between them. CDR1 and CDR2 from the germline V gene are SNHLY and FYNNEI. This CDR3 has 12 amino acids. CDR3 protein: CASSETQRGYTF. CDR3 nucleotide sequence: TGTGCCAGCAGTGAAACGCAGCGAGGCTACACCTTC.

The rearrangement joins TRBV4-1 to TRBJ1-4; no firm D call. Germline V gene data show CDR1 as MGHRA and CDR2 as YSYEKL. CDR3 length: 16 residues. The V end was cut by 1 base, the J end by 0 bases, with 9 bases between. The chain's CDR3 is CASSQGGQATNEKLFF. In DNA, the CDR3 is TGCGCCAGCAGCCAAGGAGGGCAGGCAACTAATGAAAAACTGTTTTTT.